The subject of this entry is one TCR beta chain. The record originates from a study of T cell repertoires in cytomegalovirus infection. Looking at the study overall: Signatures in public TCR beta sequences pointed to both CMV infection and matching HLA type.

The V gene's germline CDR1 is SGHVS and CDR2 FNYEAQ. The CDR3 runs 12 residues. V was shortened by 3 bases and J by 4 bases, with 6 bases between the two germline ends. MiXCR, run by TCRdb on the reads, gives a single entry per CDR3 protein. This sample carries hundreds of thousands of distinct CDR3 sequences, 20% to 25% of them seen once, and the ten largest clones take around 7.6%. The V call is TRBV7-6, the J call TRBJ2-5; D gene uncertain. Sequencing was performed on CD8+ T cells from PBMCs. This sequence was found in a human donor in good health (CMV status not recorded). Some clones in this sample may be carry-over from other donors' samples. In DNA form, the CDR3 reads TGTGCCAGCAGCTTCCCCGTAGAGACCCAGTACTTC. It translates to CASSFPVETQYF.